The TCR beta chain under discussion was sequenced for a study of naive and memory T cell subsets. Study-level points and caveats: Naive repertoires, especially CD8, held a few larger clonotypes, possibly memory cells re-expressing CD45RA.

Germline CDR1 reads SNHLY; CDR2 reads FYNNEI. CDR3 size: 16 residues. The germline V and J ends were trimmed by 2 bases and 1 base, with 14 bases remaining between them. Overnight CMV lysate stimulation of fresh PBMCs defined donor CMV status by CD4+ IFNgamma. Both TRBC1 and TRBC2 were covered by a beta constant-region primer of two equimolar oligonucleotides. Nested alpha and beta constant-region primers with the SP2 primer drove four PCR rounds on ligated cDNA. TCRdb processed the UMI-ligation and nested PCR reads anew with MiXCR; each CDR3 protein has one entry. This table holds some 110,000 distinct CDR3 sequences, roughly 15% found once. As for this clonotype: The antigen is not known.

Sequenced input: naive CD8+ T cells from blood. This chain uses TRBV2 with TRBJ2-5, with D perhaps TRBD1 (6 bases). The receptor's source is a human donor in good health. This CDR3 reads CASSERPQGPQETQYF. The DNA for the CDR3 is TGTGCCAGCAGTGAACGCCCACAGGGACCCCAAGAGACCCAGTACTTC. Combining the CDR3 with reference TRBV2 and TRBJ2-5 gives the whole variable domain EPEVTQTPSHQVTQMGQEVILRCVPISNHLYFYWYRQILGQKVEFLVSFYNNEISEKSEIFDDQFSVERPDGSNFTLKIRSTKLEDSAMYFCASSERPQGPQETQYFGPGTRLLVL.